Detailed here is one TCR beta chain. The data were obtained in a study of blood T cell repertoires in COVID-19. Study overall: In each case, the material was cDNA or gDNA derived from T cells, B-cell-depleted T cells, or PBMCs.

TCRdb's copy holds only in-frame clones and misses some; the assay was immunoSEQ multiplex PCR. The sample lists about 270,000 clones, about 87% occurring once. The J segment lost 1 base and the V segment lost 4 bases, leaving 9 bases of the junction unmatched. The germline gives CDR1 SGDLS, CDR2 YYNGEE. This CDR3 contains 18 residues. Material: PBMCs or T cells enriched from blood (not recorded which). This sequence joins TRBV9 and TRBJ2-1, with 12 bases fitting TRBD2. The TCR comes from a woman in her twenties or thirties with acute COVID-19. In DNA, the CDR3 is TGTGCCAGCAGCCCGGGGCTAGCGGGAGGGATGTCCTACAATGAGCAGTTCTTC. Its translation is CASSPGLAGGMSYNEQFF.